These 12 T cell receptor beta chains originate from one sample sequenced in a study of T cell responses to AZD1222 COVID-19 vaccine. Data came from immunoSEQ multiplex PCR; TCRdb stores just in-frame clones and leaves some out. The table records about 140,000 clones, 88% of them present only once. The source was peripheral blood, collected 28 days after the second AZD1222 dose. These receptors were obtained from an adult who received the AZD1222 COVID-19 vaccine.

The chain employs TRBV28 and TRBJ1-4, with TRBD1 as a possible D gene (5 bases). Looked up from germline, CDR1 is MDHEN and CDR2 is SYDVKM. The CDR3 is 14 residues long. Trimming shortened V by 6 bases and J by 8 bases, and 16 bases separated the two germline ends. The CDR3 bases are TGTGCCAGCAGCCTGGGGGGTGTAATGGAAAAACTGTTTTTT. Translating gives CASSLGGVMEKLFF.

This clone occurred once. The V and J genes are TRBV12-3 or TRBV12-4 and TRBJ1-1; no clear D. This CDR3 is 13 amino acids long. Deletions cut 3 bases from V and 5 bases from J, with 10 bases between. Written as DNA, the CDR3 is TGTGCCAGCAGTTTCAATGATGCGACTGAAGCTTTCTTT. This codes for CASSFNDATEAFF.

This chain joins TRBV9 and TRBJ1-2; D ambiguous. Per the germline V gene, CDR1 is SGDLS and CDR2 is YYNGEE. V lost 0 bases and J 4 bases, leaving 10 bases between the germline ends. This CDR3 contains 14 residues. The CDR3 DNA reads TGTGCCAGCAGCGTAGCATCGACCGCCTATGGCTACACCTTC. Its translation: CASSVASTAYGYTF. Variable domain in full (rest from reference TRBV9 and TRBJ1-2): DSGVTQTPKHLITATGQRVTLRCSPRSGDLSVYWYQQSLDQGLQFLIQYYNGEERAKGNILERFSAQQFPDLHSELNLSSLELGDSALYFCASSVASTAYGYTFGSGTRLTVV.

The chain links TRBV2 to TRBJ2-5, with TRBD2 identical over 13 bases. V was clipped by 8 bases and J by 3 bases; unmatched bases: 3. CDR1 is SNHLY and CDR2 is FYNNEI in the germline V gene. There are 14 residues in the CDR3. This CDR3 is CASPLAGGEETQYF. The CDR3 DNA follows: TGTGCCAGCCCACTAGCGGGGGGGGAAGAGACCCAGTACTTC.

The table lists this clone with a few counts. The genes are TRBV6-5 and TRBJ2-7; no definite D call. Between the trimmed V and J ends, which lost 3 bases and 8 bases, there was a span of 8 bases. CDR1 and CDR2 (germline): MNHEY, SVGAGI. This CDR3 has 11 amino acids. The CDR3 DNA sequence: TGTGCCAGCAGTTATAGTGAGAAGCAGTACTTC. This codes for CASSYSEKQYF.

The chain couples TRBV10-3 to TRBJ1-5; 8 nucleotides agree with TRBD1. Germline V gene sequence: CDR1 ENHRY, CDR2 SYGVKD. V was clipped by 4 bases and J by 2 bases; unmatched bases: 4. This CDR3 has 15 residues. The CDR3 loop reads CAISGGTGGNQPQHF. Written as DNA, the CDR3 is TGTGCCATCAGTGGAGGGACAGGTGGCAATCAGCCCCAGCATTTT.

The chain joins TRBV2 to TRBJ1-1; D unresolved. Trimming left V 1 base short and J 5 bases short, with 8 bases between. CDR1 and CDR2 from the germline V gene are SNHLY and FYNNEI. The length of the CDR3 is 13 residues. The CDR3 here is CASSEDSRTEAFF. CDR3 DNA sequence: TGTGCCAGCAGTGAAGACAGTAGGACTGAAGCTTTCTTT.

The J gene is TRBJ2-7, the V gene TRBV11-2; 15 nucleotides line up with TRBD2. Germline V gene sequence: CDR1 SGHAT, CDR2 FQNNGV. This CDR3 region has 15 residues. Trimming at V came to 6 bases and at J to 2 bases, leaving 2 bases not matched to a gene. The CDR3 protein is CASSGLAGGPYEQYF. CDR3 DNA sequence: TGTGCCAGCAGTGGACTAGCGGGAGGGCCCTACGAGCAGTACTTC.

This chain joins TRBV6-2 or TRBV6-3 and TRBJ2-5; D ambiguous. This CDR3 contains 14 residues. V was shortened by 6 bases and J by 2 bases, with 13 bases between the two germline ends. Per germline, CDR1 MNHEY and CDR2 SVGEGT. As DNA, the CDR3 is TGTGCCAGCAGGCCTCACCGGGCACAAGAGACCCAGTACTTC. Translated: CASRPHRAQETQYF.

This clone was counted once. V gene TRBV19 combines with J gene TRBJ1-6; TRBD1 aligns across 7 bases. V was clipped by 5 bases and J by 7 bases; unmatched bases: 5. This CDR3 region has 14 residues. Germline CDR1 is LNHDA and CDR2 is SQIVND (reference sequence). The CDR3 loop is CASSGRGPNSPLHF. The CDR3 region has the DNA TGTGCCAGTAGTGGAAGGGGGCCCAATTCACCCCTCCACTTT.

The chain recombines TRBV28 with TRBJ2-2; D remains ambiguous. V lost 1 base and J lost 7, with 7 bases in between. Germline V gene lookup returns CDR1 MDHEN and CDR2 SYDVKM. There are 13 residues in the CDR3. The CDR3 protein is CASSLSSIGELFF. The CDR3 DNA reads TGTGCCAGCAGTTTATCTAGTATCGGGGAGCTGTTTTTT.

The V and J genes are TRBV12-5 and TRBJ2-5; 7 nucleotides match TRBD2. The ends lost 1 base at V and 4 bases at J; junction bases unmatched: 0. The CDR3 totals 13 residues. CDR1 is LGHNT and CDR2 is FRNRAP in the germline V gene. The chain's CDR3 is CASGLGGGETQYF. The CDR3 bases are TGTGCTAGTGGTTTGGGCGGGGGAGAGACCCAGTACTTC.